This T cell receptor beta chain was identified in a study of graft-versus-host responses after intestinal transplantation. Looking at the study overall: Anti-thymocyte globulin induction was given to all recipients, followed by tacrolimus and steroids for roughly 3 years.

Libraries were prepared by immunoSEQ multiplex PCR; TCRdb keeps only in-frame clonotypes and omits some of them. The sample has under 150,000 clones; approximately 94% are singletons. Turning to this clone: The antigen remains undetermined.

The length of the CDR3 is 16 residues. Trimming cost V 1 base and J 0 bases, with 12 bases left between them. Germline assignment: CDR1 LNHNV and CDR2 YYDKDF (reference sequence). This receptor was taken from a human donor who received an intestinal transplant. The sample consisted of unstimulated CD4+ T cells sorted from spleen or lymph node cells, taken before intestinal transplant. The chain uses TRBV15 and TRBJ1-1, with unresolved D. DNA of the CDR3: TGTGCCACCAGCAGAGTGGGATGGGAACTGAACACTGAAGCTTTCTTT. Translation: CATSRVGWELNTEAFF.